Detailed here is one TCR beta chain. Unmatched junction bases numbered 7, after V lost 2 bases and J lost 1 base. The CDR3 extends over 17 amino acids. Germline V lookup: CDR1 SGHAT, CDR2 FQDESV (reference sequence). This entry comes from a study of molecular identifiers for immune sequencing clone quantification. The authors built bulk TCR libraries by previously described methods with listed TCR primers. From the PCR reads, TCRdb called clonotypes with MiXCR, one entry per CDR3 protein. The sample lists some 680,000 distinct CDR3 sequences, 25% occurring once. J is TRBJ2-3 and V is TRBV11-1; 9 nucleotides agree with TRBD2. The clonotype was recovered from a human donor in good health. Some libraries in this study had Jurkat cell RNA spiked in. Sequenced material: naive CD8+ T cells from blood, with Jurkat cell RNA spiked in. As to subset: FACS-sorted CD8+CD4-CCR7+CD45RA+ naive T cells. This CDR3 reads CASSLRTSVRGTDTQYF. The CDR3 nucleotides read TGTGCCAGCAGCTTACGGACTAGCGTAAGAGGCACAGATACGCAGTATTTT.